The clone carrying this T cell receptor beta chain was picked up many times. Its specificity is not known. The CDR3 sequence is 16 residues long. Looked up from germline, CDR1 is MNHEY and CDR2 is SVGAGI. V lost 7 bases to trimming and J lost 1 base, with 14 bases between them. The entry originates in a study of T cells in Graves' hyperthyroidism and ophthalmopathy. At the level of the study: Peripheral blood was taken when the disease was first diagnosed, before any treatment began.

What was amplified from RNA transcripts were TCR beta CDR3 regions. HTBI primers were the set used in a first-round RT-PCR of the TCR CDR3. MiXCR, run by TCRdb on the multiplex PCR reads, gives a single entry per CDR3 protein. The repertoire holds under 250,000 distinct CDR3 sequences, with around 25% as singletons. Uncontrolled infection, other autoimmune disease, pregnancy or lactation led to exclusion. Regarding the study as a whole: From stable hyperthyroidism, ophthalmopathy was set apart by a 13 V-J model. With a median lead of 6.5 months before onset, the model predicted ophthalmopathy.

The chain carries TRBV6-5 and TRBJ2-6; TRBD2 is a possible D gene (6 bases). Sequenced: blood. This receptor was taken from a woman aged 40 to 50 with Graves' ophthalmopathy. The CDR3 spells CASTGTDKSGANVLTF. CDR3 sequence (DNA): TGTGCCAGCACCGGGACTGACAAATCTGGGGCCAACGTCCTGACTTTC.